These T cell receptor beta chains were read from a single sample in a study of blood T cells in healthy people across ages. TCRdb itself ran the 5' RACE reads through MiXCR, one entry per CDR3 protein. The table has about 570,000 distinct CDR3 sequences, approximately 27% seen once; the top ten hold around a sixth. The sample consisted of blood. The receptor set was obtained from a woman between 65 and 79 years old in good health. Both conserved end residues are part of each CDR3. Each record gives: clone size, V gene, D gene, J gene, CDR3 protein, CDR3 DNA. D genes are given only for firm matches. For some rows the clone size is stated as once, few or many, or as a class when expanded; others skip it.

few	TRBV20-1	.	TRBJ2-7	CSARVALGAYEQYF	TGCAGTGCTAGAGTAGCCCTAGGAGCCTACGAGCAGTACTTC
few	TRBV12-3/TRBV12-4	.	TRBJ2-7	CAGSHDYSGEQYF	TGTGCCGGCAGCCACGACTATTCTGGCGAGCAGTACTTC
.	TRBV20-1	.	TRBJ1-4	CSARDTATNEKLFF	TGCAGTGCACGCGACACCGCAACTAATGAAAAACTGTTTTTT
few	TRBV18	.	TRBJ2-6	CASSPRTGRVGANVPTF	TGTGCCAGCTCCCCTAGAACCGGAAGGGTTGGGGCCAACGTCCCGACTTTC
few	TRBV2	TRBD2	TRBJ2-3	CASSERRGGSTDTQYF	TGTGCCAGCAGTGAACGGCGGGGGGGCAGCACAGATACGCAGTATTTT
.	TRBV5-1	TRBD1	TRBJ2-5	CASSAAGTGEETQYF	TGCGCCAGCAGCGCGGCCGGGACAGGGGAAGAGACCCAGTACTTC
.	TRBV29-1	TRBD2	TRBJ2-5	CSVVKRGNQETQYF	TGCAGCGTTGTAAAGCGGGGGAACCAAGAGACCCAGTACTTC
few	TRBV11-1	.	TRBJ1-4	CASSRSPRTNEKLFF	TGTGCCAGCAGCCGCTCCCCGCGGACTAATGAAAAACTGTTTTTT
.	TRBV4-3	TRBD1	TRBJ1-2	CASSLQGHNYGYTF	TGCGCCAGCAGCTTACAGGGGCACAACTATGGCTACACCTTC
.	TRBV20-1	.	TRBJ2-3	CSARVNGGATQYF	TGCAGTGCTAGAGTGAACGGGGGCGCTACGCAGTATTTT
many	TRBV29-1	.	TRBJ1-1	CSVVPNTEAFF	TGCAGCGTTGTACCGAACACTGAAGCTTTCTTT
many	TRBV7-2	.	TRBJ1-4	CASSRGQNEKLFF	TGTGCCAGCAGCCGCGGACAGAATGAAAAACTGTTTTTT
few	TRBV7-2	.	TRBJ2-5	CASSYQGGQETQYF	TGTGCCAGCAGCTATCAGGGGGGACAAGAGACCCAGTACTTC
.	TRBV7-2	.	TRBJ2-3	CASSPNGPAANTQYF	TGTGCCAGCAGCCCCAACGGCCCAGCGGCAAATACGCAGTATTTT
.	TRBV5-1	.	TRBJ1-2	CASSSRGAEGGYTF	TGCGCCAGCAGCTCAAGGGGGGCAGAGGGAGGCTACACCTTC
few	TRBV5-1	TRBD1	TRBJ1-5	CASGLEQGGGQPQHF	TGCGCCAGCGGCTTGGAACAGGGGGGGGGTCAGCCCCAGCATTTT